One sample yielded the 11 T cell receptor beta chains listed below, sequenced in a study of blood T cell repertoires in COVID-19. Repertoires were generated with immunoSEQ multiplex PCR, while TCRdb's copy carries only in-frame clones and drops some. The profile shows fewer than 250,000 clones, roughly 87% of them singletons. Sequenced sample: PBMCs or T cells enriched from blood (not recorded which). Every receptor here comes from a man aged 25-45 years who had recovered from COVID-19.

The chain couples TRBV19 to TRBJ1-4; maybe TRBD1 (6 bases). V lost 5 bases and J 8 bases, leaving 12 bases between the germline ends. This CDR3 is 13 amino acids long. Germline lookup yields CDR1 LNHDA and CDR2 SQIVND (reference sequence). This CDR3 is CASSFGQLEKLFF. The CDR3 nucleotides read TGTGCCAGTAGTTTCGGACAGTTGGAAAAACTGTTTTTT.

This sequence joins TRBV13 and TRBJ1-2, with 7 bases fitting TRBD1. The CDR3 extends over 13 amino acids. The ends lost 5 bases at V and 7 bases at J; junction bases unmatched: 7. Germline assignment: CDR1 PRHDT and CDR2 FYEKMQ (reference sequence). The CDR3 here is CASSPTGRGGYTF. DNA for the CDR3: TGTGCCAGCAGCCCGACAGGGAGAGGTGGCTACACCTTC.

The rearrangement uses TRBV4-3 and TRBJ1-1; 9 bases are a match to TRBD1. The germline V gene has CDR1 LGHNA and CDR2 YSLEER. The CDR3 length is 17 residues. Trimming removed 4 bases from V and 1 base from J; junction bases left unmatched: 10. The CDR3 DNA sequence: TGCGCCAGCAGCCGGGAGCTACAGGGGGCTTGGAACACTGAAGCTTTCTTT. Residues: CASSRELQGAWNTEAFF.

V is TRBV29-1 and J is TRBJ1-6; D is uncertain. This CDR3 is built from 10 residues. The germline CDR1 and CDR2 sequences are SQVTM and ANQGSEA. Trimming pared 3 bases from V and 8 bases from J, leaving 2 bases between. The CDR3 nucleotides read TGCAGCGTTGACTATTCACCCCTCCACTTT. Protein product: CSVDYSPLHF.

The chain employs TRBV19 and TRBJ1-5; D gene unclear. This CDR3 spans 16 amino acids. From germline, CDR1 is LNHDA and CDR2 SQIVND (reference sequence). V shed 6 bases and J shed 2 bases, with 17 bases lying between them. Here the CDR3 reads CASRDTSGVRNQPQHF. The CDR3 DNA follows: TGTGCCAGTAGGGATACCTCCGGGGTACGCAATCAGCCCCAGCATTTT.

This clone was picked up one time. The chain recombines TRBV19 with TRBJ2-7, with 13 bases fitting TRBD2. Germline trimming cut 6 bases from V and 1 base from J; bases unmatched to any gene: 3. The CDR3 totals 15 residues. Germline V CDR1 and CDR2: LNHDA, SQIVND (reference sequence). This chain's CDR3 is CASRKLAGGSYEQYF. CDR3 sequence (DNA): TGTGCCAGTAGGAAACTAGCGGGAGGGTCCTACGAGCAGTACTTC.

In its sample, this clone was seen a few times. V usage is TRBV5-1 and J usage is TRBJ2-2, with 12 bases lining up with TRBD2. Germline-derived CDR1 and CDR2 are SGHRS and YFSETQ. This CDR3 has 14 residues. With V trimmed by 7 bases and J by 8 bases, 6 bases remained unmatched. The CDR3: CASRLAGVSGELFF. CDR3 coding DNA: TGCGCCAGCCGACTAGCGGGAGTATCTGGGGAGCTGTTTTTT. Full variable domain (missing parts from reference TRBV5-1 and TRBJ2-2): KAGVTQTPRYLIKTRGQQVTLSCSPISGHRSVSWYQQTPGQGLQFLFEYFSETQRNKGNFPGRFSGRQFSNSRSEMNVSTLELGDSALYLCASRLAGVSGELFFGEGSRLTVL.

This chain connects TRBV6-5 to TRBJ2-5, with TRBD2 matching over 13 bases. CDR1 is MNHEY, CDR2 SVGAGI, per germline. The CDR3 spans 15 residues. Trimming cost V 4 bases and J 5 bases; bases outside gene matches: 4. The CDR3 is CASSSTSGRAETQYF. CDR3 DNA: TGTGCCAGCAGTTCAACTAGCGGGAGGGCCGAGACCCAGTACTTC.

To note about this clone: Other DNA sequences from this sample encode an identical CDR3 as well. The chain links TRBV27 to TRBJ2-2, with D tentatively TRBD1 (7 bases). The CDR3 runs 17 residues. Between the trimmed V and J ends, which lost 8 bases and 2 bases, there was a span of 21 bases. Germline CDR1 and CDR2: MNHEY and SMNVEV (reference sequence). The CDR3 nucleotides are TGTGCCAGCCGCTCTTCTAGGGGGCGGGGAAACACCGGGGAGCTGTTTTTT. It is translated as CASRSSRGRGNTGELFF.

This clone came up once. V and J are TRBV11-2 and TRBJ2-7; 10 bases agree with TRBD1. Germline CDR1 is SGHAT and CDR2 is FQNNGV. The CDR3 runs to 16 residues. With 8 bases clipped from V and 3 bases from J, the junction kept 13 bases outside the gene matches. CDR3 DNA sequence: TGTGCCAGCCGCCTTTATGGGACAGGGGTTGGCTACGAGCAGTACTTC. Encoded protein: CASRLYGTGVGYEQYF.

The genes are TRBV6-5 and TRBJ2-1; TRBD2 aligns across 11 bases. From germline, CDR1 is MNHEY and CDR2 SVGAGI. There are 15 residues in the CDR3. The V segment lost 6 bases and the J segment 5 bases; nucleotides outside the gene matches: 6. The CDR3 protein is CASRLLAGGNNEQFF. The DNA of the CDR3 is TGTGCCAGCAGACTCCTAGCGGGAGGAAACAATGAGCAGTTCTTC.